This T cell receptor (beta chain) was sequenced during a study of blood T cells in healthy people across ages. Study outcomes and limitations: The study found TCR beta diversity correlated strongly with naive T cell percentage.

The donors, all healthy, were Caucasians living in Russia, aged 6 to 90. Total RNA extraction produced at least 5.5 micrograms (per sample) for the study. Primers used in a second PCR of roughly 6 to 12 cycles were a sample-barcoded 5' primer and a J-beta primer mix. Through a template-switch adaptor with 12 random nucleotides, each cDNA molecule received a tag. Via MiXCR, TCRdb re-called the 5' RACE reads, giving one row per CDR3 protein. The repertoire holds some 1.5 million distinct CDR3 sequences, with over 25% as singletons. The CDR3 extends over 16 amino acids. With 0 bases removed from V and 3 bases from J, the gap between germline ends came to 11 bases. Germline CDR1 is SEHNR and CDR2 is FQNEAQ (reference sequence). Details on this clonotype: Its cognate antigen is unknown.

The sample consisted of blood. The chain has TRBV7-9 and TRBJ1-4; no reliable D call. This TCR was sampled from a woman aged 25 to 45 in good health. CDR3 nucleotides: TGTGCCAGCAGCTTAGCCATGGAGGTGCCTAATGAAAAACTGTTTTTT. It translates to CASSLAMEVPNEKLFF.